Given below is one TCR beta chain in context. Which antigen it targets is not known. No base-level quality is on record; no much larger clone is a single base apart. The data were produced on an Illumina HiSeq 2500. Quantitative 5'-RACE with molecular barcodes was used to prepare TCR beta libraries. Per the source publication's procedure: A new computational method, built on a probabilistic model of VDJ rearrangement, was used to identify disease-linked TCR variants. TCRdb reran the public reads through fastp at Q25 and MiXCR, keeping productive beta chains. Rows are combined by CDR3 protein, so each entry shows the most common genes and DNA. None of the V and J calls come from the authors' own analysis; TCRdb made them. In this sample the table shows 100,000 to 150,000 distinct CDR3 sequences, roughly 8.8% of which occur a single time. The ten largest clones capture approximately 3.6% of the sample.

The sample originates from a study of CD8 T cells in ankylosing spondylitis (dated by TCRdb to the late 2010s). With respect to the entire study: The study profiled T cell receptor beta repertoires in healthy donors and ankylosing spondylitis patients to find disease-linked TCR variants. The full study cohort was made up of roughly 25 ankylosing spondylitis patients and around 100 healthy donors. Samples of peripheral blood were taken, and for ankylosing spondylitis patients, synovial fluid was collected as well.

What the authors observed across the whole study: Some motif variants had previously been reported in the synovial fluid and blood of reactive arthritis patients, which suggests shared mechanisms of disease initiation. The disease-linked clones showed a CD8+ phenotype and occurred at relatively low frequencies in peripheral blood. The disease-linked clones were reported as significantly enriched in matched synovial fluid samples from ankylosing spondylitis patients. A TCR beta motif made up of several highly homologous amino acid variants appeared to be characteristic of blood from ankylosing spondylitis patients.

Material for sequencing was blood, either unsorted or a sorted T cell fraction (not recorded which). The source of this sequence is a male donor with ankylosing spondylitis or in good health (not recorded which).

The CDR3 amino acid sequence is: CSVEAEDRAYGYTF. The bases read TGCAGCGTTGAAGCTGAGGACAGGGCCTATGGCTACACCTTC. This sequence uses TRBV29-1 and TRBJ1-2; a stretch of 8 junction bases matches TRBD1. As encoded in the germline V gene, CDR1 is SQVTM while CDR2 is ANQGSEA. Relative to germline, V is missing 1 base and J is missing 4 bases, with 5 bases of the junction outside any gene match. The CDR3 numbers 14 residues from cysteine through phenylalanine. Left in the record is the CDR3 DNA by itself, 42 bases read in frame from the first base.